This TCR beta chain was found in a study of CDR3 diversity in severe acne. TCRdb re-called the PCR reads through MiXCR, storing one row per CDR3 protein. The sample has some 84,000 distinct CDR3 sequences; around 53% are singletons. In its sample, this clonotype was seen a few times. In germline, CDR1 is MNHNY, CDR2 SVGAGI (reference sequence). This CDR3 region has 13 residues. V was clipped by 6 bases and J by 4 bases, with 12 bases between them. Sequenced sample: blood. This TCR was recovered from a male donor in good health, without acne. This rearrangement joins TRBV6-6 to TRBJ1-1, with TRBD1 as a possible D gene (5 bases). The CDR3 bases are TGTGCCAGCAGCTTGCGGGGGAGCACTGAAGCTTTCTTT. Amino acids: CASSLRGSTEAFF.